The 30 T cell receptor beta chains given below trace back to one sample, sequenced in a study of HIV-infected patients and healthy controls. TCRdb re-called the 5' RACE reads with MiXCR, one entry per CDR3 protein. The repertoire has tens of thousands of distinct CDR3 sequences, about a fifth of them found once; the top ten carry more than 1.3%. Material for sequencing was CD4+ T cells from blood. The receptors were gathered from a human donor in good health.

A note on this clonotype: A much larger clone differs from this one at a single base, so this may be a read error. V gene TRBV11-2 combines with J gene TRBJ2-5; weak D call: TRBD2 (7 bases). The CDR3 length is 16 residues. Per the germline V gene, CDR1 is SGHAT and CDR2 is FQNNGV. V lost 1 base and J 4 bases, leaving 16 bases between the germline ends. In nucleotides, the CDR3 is TGTGCCAGCAGCTTAGGTTCTCGGGGGGCCCGAGAGACCCAGTACTTC. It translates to CASSLGSRGARETQYF.

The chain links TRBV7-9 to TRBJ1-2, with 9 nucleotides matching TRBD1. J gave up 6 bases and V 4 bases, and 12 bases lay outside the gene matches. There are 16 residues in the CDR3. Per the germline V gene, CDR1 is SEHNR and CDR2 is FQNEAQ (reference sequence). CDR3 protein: CASSSLRDRASHGYTF. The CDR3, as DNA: TGTGCCAGCAGCTCCCTTCGGGACAGGGCTTCGCATGGCTACACCTTC.

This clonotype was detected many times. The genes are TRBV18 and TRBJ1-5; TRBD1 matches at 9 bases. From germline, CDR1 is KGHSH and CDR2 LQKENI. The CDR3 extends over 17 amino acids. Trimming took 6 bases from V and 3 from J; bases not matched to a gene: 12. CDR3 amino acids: CASSPRTDRGFNQPQHF. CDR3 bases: TGTGCCAGCTCCCCTCGCACGGACAGGGGTTTCAATCAGCCCCAGCATTTT.

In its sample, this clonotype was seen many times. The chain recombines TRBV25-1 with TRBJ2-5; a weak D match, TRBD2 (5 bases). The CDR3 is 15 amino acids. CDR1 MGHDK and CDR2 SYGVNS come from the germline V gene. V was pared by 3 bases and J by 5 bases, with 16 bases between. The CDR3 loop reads CASSDVATQRETQYF. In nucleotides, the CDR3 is TGTGCCAGCAGTGATGTTGCGACTCAGCGGGAGACCCAGTACTTC.

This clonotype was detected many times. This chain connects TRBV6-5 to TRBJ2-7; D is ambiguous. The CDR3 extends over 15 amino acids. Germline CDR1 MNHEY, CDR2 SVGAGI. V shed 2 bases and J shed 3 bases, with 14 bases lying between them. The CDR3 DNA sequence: TGTGCCAGCAGTTACGGTATAGGGAACAACTACGAGCAGTACTTC. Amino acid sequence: CASSYGIGNNYEQYF.

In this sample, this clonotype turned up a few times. CDR3 bases: TGTGCCACCAGTGTCGGGACGGATAATCAAGAGACCCAGTACTTC. Translation: CATSVGTDNQETQYF. The chain couples TRBV24-1 to TRBJ2-5; D may be TRBD1 or TRBD2 (5 bases each). Germline V lookup: CDR1 KGHDR, CDR2 SFDVKD. This CDR3 comprises 15 residues. With 5 bases removed from V and 2 bases from J, the gap between germline ends came to 14 bases.

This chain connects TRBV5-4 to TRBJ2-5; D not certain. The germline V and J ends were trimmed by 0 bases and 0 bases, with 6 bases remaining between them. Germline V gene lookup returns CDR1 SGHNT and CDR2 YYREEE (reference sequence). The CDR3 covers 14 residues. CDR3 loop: CASSLGQNQETQYF. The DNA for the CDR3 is TGTGCCAGCAGCTTGGGACAAAACCAAGAGACCCAGTACTTC.

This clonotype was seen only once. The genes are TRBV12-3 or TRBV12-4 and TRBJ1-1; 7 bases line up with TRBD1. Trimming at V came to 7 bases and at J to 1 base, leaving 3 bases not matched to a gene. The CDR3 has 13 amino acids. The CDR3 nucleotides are TGTGCCAGCACCCGACAGGGGAACACTGAAGCTTTCTTT. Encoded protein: CASTRQGNTEAFF.

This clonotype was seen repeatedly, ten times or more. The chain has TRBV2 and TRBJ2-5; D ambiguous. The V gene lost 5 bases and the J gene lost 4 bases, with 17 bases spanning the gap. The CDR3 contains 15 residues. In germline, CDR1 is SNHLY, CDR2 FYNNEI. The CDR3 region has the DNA TGTGCCAGCAGTCCTAACGTGGGATCCGGAGAGACCCAGTACTTC. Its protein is CASSPNVGSGETQYF. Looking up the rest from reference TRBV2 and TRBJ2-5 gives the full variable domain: EPEVTQTPSHQVTQMGQEVILRCVPISNHLYFYWYRQILGQKVEFLVSFYNNEISEKSEIFDDQFSVERPDGSNFTLKIRSTKLEDSAMYFCASSPNVGSGETQYFGPGTRLLVL.

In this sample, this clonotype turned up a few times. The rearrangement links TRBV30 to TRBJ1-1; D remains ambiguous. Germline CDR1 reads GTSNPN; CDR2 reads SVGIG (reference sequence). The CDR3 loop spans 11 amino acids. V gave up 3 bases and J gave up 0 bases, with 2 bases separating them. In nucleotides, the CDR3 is TGTGCCTGGAGAATGAACACTGAAGCTTTCTTT. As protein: CAWRMNTEAFF.

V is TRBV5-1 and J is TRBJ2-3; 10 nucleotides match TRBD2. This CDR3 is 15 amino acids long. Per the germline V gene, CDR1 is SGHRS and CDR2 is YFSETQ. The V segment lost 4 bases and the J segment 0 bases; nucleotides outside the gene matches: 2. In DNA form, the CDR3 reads TGCGCCAGCAGCACTAGCGGGGCTAGCACAGATACGCAGTATTTT. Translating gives CASSTSGASTDTQYF.

The CDR3 DNA sequence: TGTGCCTGGAGTTCAGACAGGAGCCAGCCCCAGCATTTT. Translating gives CAWSSDRSQPQHF. The chain links TRBV30 to TRBJ1-5; tentative D call: TRBD1 (6 bases). This CDR3 region has 13 residues. The V and J ends lost 2 bases and 7 bases respectively, with 12 bases between them. In germline, CDR1 is GTSNPN, CDR2 SVGIG (reference sequence).

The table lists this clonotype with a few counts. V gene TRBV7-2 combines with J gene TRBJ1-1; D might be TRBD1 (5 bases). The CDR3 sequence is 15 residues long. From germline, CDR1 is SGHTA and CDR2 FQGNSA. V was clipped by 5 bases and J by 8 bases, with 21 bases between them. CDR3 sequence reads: CASSPMEGLPSEAFF. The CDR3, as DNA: TGTGCCAGCAGCCCAATGGAGGGGCTGCCCAGCGAAGCTTTCTTT. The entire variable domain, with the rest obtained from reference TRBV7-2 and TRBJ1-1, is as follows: GAGVSQSPSNKVTEKGKDVELRCDPISGHTALYWYRQSLGQGLEFLIYFQGNSAPDKSGLPSDRFSAERTGGSVSTLTIQRTQQEDSAVYLCASSPMEGLPSEAFFGQGTRLTVV.

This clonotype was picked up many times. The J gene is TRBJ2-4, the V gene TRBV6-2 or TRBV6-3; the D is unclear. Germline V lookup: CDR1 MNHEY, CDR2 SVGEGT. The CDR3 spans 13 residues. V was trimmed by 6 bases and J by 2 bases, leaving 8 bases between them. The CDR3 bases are TGTGCCAGCAGGGGCACGTCCAAAAACATTCAGTACTTC. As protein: CASRGTSKNIQYF.

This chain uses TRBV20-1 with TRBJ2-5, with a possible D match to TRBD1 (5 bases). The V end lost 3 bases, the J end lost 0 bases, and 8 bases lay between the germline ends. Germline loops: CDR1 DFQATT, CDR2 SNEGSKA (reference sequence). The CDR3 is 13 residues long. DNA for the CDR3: TGCAGTGCTAGGGGGCTATACCAAGAGACCCAGTACTTC. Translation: CSARGLYQETQYF.

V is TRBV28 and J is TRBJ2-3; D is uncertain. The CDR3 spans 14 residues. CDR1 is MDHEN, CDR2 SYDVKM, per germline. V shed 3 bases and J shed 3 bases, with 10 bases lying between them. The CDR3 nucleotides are TGTGCCAGCAGTTTTGACCGCCGTACAGATACGCAGTATTTT. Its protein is CASSFDRRTDTQYF.

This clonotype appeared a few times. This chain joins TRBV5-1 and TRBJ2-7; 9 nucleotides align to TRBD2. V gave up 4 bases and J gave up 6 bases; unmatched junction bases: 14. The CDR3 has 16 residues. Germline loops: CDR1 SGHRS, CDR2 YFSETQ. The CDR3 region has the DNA TGCGCCAGCAGCCCTGGGTCTAGCGGGACGCTGGGCGAGCAGTACTTC. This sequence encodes CASSPGSSGTLGEQYF.

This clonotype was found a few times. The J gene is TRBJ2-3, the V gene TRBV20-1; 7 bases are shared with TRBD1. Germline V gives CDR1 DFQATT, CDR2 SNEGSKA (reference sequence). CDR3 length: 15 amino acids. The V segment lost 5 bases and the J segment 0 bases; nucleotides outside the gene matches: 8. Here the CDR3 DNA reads TGCAGTGCTCCTTCTCCGGGACAGAGCACAGATACGCAGTATTTT. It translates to CSAPSPGQSTDTQYF.

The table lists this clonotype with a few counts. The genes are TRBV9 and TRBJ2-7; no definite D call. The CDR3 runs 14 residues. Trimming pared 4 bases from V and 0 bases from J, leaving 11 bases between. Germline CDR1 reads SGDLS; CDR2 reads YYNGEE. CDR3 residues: CASSPTAFSYEQYF. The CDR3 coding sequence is TGTGCCAGCAGCCCTACAGCGTTCTCCTACGAGCAGTACTTC.

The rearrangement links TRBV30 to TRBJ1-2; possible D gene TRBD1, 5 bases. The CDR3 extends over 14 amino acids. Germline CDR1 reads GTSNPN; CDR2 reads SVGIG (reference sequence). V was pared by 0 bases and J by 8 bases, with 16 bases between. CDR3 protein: CAWSVRVGRDGYTF. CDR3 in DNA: TGTGCCTGGAGTGTCCGGGTTGGTAGGGACGGCTACACCTTC. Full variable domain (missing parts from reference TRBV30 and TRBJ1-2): SQTIHQWPATLVQPVGSPLSLECTVEGTSNPNLYWYRQAAGRGLQLLFYSVGIGQISSEVPQNLSASRPQDRQFILSSKKLLLSDSGFYLCAWSVRVGRDGYTFGSGTRLTVV.

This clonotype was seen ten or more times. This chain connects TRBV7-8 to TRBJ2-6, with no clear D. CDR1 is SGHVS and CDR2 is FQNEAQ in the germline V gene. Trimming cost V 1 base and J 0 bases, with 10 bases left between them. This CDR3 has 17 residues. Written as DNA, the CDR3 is TGTGCCAGCAGCTTAGTCGGGCAGAGCTCTGGGGCCAACGTCCTGACTTTC. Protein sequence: CASSLVGQSSGANVLTF. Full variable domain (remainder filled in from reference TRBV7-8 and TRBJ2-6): GAGVSQSPRYKVAKRGQDVALRCDPISGHVSLFWYQQALGQGPEFLTYFQNEAQLDKSGLPSDRFFAERPEGSVSTLKIQRTQQEDSAVYLCASSLVGQSSGANVLTFGAGSRLTVL.

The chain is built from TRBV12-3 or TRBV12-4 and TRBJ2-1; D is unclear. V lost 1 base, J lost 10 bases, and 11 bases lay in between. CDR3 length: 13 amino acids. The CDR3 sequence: CASSLERAREQFF. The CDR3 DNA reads TGTGCCAGCAGTTTAGAACGAGCACGGGAGCAGTTCTTC.

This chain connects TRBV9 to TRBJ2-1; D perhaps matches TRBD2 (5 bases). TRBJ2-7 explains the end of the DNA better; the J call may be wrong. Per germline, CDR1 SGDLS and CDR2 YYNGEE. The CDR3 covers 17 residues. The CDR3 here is CASSSWPHLGGGNEQYF. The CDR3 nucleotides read TGTGCCAGCAGCTCTTGGCCACATCTCGGAGGAGGCAATGAGCAGTACTTC.

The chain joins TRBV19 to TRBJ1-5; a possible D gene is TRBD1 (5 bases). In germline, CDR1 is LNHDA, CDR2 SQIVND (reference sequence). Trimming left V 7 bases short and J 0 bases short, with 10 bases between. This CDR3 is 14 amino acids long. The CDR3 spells CASKQANSNQPQHF. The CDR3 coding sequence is TGTGCCAGTAAACAGGCCAATAGCAATCAGCCCCAGCATTTT.

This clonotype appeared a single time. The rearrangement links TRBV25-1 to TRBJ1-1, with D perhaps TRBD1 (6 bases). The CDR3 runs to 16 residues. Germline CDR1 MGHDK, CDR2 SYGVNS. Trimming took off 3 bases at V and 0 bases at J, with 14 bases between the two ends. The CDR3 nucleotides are TGTGCCAGCAGTGATTTGGGGGGCCTAATGAACACTGAAGCTTTCTTT. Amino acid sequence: CASSDLGGLMNTEAFF.

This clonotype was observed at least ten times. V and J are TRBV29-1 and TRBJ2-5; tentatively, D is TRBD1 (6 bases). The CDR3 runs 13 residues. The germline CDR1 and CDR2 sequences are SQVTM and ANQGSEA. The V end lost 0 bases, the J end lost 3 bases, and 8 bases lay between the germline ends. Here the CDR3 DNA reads TGCAGCGTTGAAGATCCAGGGGAAGAGACCCAGTACTTC. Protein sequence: CSVEDPGEETQYF. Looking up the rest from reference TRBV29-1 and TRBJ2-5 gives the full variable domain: SAVISQKPSRDICQRGTSLTIQCQVDSQVTMMFWYRQQPGQSLTLIATANQGSEATYESGFVIDKFPISRPNLTFSTLTVSNMSPEDSSIYLCSVEDPGEETQYFGPGTRLLVL.

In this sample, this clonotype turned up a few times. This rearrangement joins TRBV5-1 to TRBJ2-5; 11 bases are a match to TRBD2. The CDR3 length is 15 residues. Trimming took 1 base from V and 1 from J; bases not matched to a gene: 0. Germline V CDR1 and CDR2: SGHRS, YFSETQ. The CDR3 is CASSLTSGGQETQYF. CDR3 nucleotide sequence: TGCGCCAGCAGCTTGACTAGCGGGGGCCAAGAGACCCAGTACTTC.

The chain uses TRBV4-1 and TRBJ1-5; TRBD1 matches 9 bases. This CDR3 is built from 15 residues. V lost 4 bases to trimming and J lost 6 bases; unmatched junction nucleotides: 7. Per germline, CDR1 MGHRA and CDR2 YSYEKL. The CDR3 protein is CASSLATGGGQPQHF. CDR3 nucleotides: TGCGCCAGCAGCCTGGCGACAGGGGGAGGTCAGCCCCAGCATTTT.

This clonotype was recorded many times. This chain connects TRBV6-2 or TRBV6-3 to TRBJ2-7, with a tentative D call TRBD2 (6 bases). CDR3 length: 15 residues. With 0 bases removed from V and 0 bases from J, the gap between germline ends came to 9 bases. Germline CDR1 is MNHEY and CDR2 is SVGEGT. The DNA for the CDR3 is TGTGCCAGCAGTTACTCGGGCGGGAACTCCTACGAGCAGTACTTC. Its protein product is CASSYSGGNSYEQYF.

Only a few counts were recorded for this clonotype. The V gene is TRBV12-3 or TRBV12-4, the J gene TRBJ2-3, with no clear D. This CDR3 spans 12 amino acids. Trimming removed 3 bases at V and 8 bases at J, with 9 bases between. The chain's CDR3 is CASSFAPGTQYF. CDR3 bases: TGTGCCAGCAGTTTTGCCCCGGGTACGCAGTATTTT.